The clone carrying this T cell receptor (beta chain) was seen a few times. Participants were aged 18 to 89 years, lived in under 30 US areas, and enrolled virtually. Assignments of participants to cohorts depended upon their own reported clinical history. This entry belongs to a study of blood T cell repertoires in COVID-19. Germline CDR1 reads SGHRS; CDR2 reads YFSETQ. The CDR3 is 14 residues long. V lost 7 bases to trimming and J lost 1 base, with 13 bases between them. Profiled with immunoSEQ multiplex PCR; TCRdb holds only in-frame clones, not every one. The data hold 150,000 to 200,000 clones, with around 78% observed a single time.

Sequencing input: PBMCs or T cells enriched from blood (not recorded which). This sequence joins TRBV5-1 and TRBJ2-3; a weak D match, TRBD2 (6 bases). The clonotype comes from a woman aged 45-59 years who had recovered from COVID-19. The CDR3 sequence: CASVEASGTDTQYF. The DNA for the CDR3 is TGCGCCAGCGTGGAGGCTAGCGGCACAGATACGCAGTATTTT.